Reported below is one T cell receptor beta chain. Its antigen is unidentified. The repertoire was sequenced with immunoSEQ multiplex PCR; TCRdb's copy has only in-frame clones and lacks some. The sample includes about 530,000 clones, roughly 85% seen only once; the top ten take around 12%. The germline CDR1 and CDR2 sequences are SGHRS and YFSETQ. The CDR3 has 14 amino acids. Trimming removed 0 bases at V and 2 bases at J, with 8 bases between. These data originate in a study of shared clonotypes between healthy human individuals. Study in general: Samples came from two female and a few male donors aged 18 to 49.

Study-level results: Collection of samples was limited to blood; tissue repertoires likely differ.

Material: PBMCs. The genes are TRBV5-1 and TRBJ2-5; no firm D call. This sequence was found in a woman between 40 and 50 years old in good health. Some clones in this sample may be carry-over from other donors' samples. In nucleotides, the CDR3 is TGCGCCAGCAGCTTGGTGCCAGATCAAGAGACCCAGTACTTC. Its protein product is CASSLVPDQETQYF.